This T cell receptor beta chain was documented in a study of T cell responses to AZD1222 COVID-19 vaccine. Study at large: Analysis merged second doses at about 4 or about 12 weeks.

Study-wide results and caveats: Donors were chiefly white British, with a greater number of females, and clonal diversity was perhaps underestimated. Targets within unmutated variant regions were reportedly found for nearly half of spike-specific TCRs. Researchers report vaccine-associated CD4 TCRs spanning spike, with dominance at 160-218 and 743-854.

The V gene's germline CDR1 is SGHRS and CDR2 YFSETQ. Trimming cost V 0 bases and J 7 bases, with 8 bases left between them. The CDR3 runs to 13 residues. Sequenced by immunoSEQ multiplex PCR; TCRdb stores in-frame clones only, minus some. This sample yields 100,000 to 140,000 clones, of which roughly 90% are seen a single time; less than 8% belongs to the top ten. A remark on this clone: Its target is unknown.

This receptor was obtained from an adult in good health. This chain joins TRBV5-1 and TRBJ2-1, with D tentatively TRBD1 (6 bases). Here the sequenced sample was peripheral blood, taken on day 0 of AZD1222 vaccination. The chain's CDR3 is CASSLGTGNEQFF. The DNA of the CDR3 is TGCGCCAGCAGCTTGGGAACAGGGAATGAGCAGTTCTTC.